What follows are 8 T cell receptor beta chains derived from one specimen sequenced in a study of radiation and T cells in renal cell carcinoma. Method: immunoSEQ multiplex PCR; TCRdb's copy keeps in-frame clones and lacks some. The data hold about 140,000 clones, with around four fifths observed a single time. The sample's time point: baseline pretreatment blood. Described treatment: 15 Gy SBRT to primary tumor, nephrectomy 4 weeks later. The sequenced sample was blood, obtained from a patient whose treatment included radiotherapy and nephrectomy. These receptors all stem from a woman aged 45-60 years with renal cell carcinoma.

The rearrangement links TRBV9 to TRBJ1-2, with D uncertain. The germline V and J ends were trimmed by 3 bases and 3 bases, with 12 bases remaining between them. Looked up from germline, CDR1 is SGDLS and CDR2 is YYNGEE. This CDR3 has 14 residues. CDR3 bases: TGTGCCAGCAGCGCTGCAGGCGCGCACTATGGCTACACCTTC. It translates to CASSAAGAHYGYTF. The complete variable domain, with remaining parts taken from reference TRBV9 and TRBJ1-2, reads DSGVTQTPKHLITATGQRVTLRCSPRSGDLSVYWYQQSLDQGLQFLIQYYNGEERAKGNILERFSAQQFPDLHSELNLSSLELGDSALYFCASSAAGAHYGYTFGSGTRLTVV.

The genes are TRBV6-5 and TRBJ2-5; TRBD1 matches 9 bases. This CDR3 comprises 15 residues. The V segment lost 4 bases and the J segment 5 bases; nucleotides outside the gene matches: 8. Germline loops: CDR1 MNHEY, CDR2 SVGAGI. The CDR3 DNA is TGTGCCAGCAGTTTTAGACAGGGGGGTAGGGAGACCCAGTACTTC. It specifies CASSFRQGGRETQYF.

V and J are TRBV18 and TRBJ1-2; no clear D. Trimming pared 2 bases from V and 3 bases from J, leaving 4 bases between. Germline lookup yields CDR1 KGHSH and CDR2 LQKENI. The CDR3 has 12 amino acids. For the CDR3, the DNA is TGTGCCAGCTCACCAGCGGACTATGGCTACACCTTC. It specifies CASSPADYGYTF.

This clone showed up just a few times. The J gene is TRBJ1-5, the V gene TRBV5-1; D gene uncertain. The CDR3 contains 14 residues. Between the trimmed V and J ends, which lost 0 bases and 5 bases, there was a span of 9 bases. Germline V lookup: CDR1 SGHRS, CDR2 YFSETQ. CDR3 loop: CASSLGSGYQPQHF. CDR3 sequence (DNA): TGCGCCAGCAGCTTGGGTTCCGGTTATCAGCCCCAGCATTTT.

The rearrangement uses TRBV19 and TRBJ1-4; D is unresolved. CDR3 size: 13 residues. The germline V gene has CDR1 LNHDA and CDR2 SQIVND (reference sequence). The V end was cut by 4 bases, the J end by 3 bases, with 6 bases between. The CDR3 is CASSRSANEKLFF. DNA for the CDR3: TGTGCCAGTAGTAGGTCTGCTAATGAAAAACTGTTTTTT.

CDR3 DNA: TGCGCCAGCAGCTTGGCCCAGGACTTCTTCGGGGAGACCCAGTACTTC. It yields the protein CASSLAQDFFGETQYF. The J gene is TRBJ2-5, the V gene TRBV5-1; weak D call: TRBD2 (5 bases). The CDR3 consists of 16 residues. CDR1 is SGHRS, CDR2 YFSETQ, per germline. V lost 0 bases, J lost 5 bases, and 17 bases lay in between.

The chain employs TRBV6-1 and TRBJ2-7; 10 bases are a match to TRBD2. CDR3 length: 14 residues. The junction had 2 bases not matched to a gene; V was cut back by 2 bases and J by 4 bases. Germline V gene lookup returns CDR1 MNHNS and CDR2 SASEGT. CDR3 in amino acids: CASSELAGVYEQYF. CDR3 nucleotides: TGTGCCAGCAGTGAACTAGCGGGAGTGTACGAGCAGTACTTC.

The V and J genes are TRBV5-5 and TRBJ2-5; D tentatively reads TRBD1 or TRBD2 (5 bases each). The V end was cut by 0 bases, the J end by 1 base, with 13 bases between. Germline V CDR1 and CDR2: SGHKS, YYEKEE (reference sequence). The CDR3 covers 16 residues. The CDR3 DNA reads as TGTGCCAGCAGCTTGGCCGGGGCGGAGTCCCAAGAGACCCAGTACTTC. Translated: CASSLAGAESQETQYF. The whole variable domain, filled in from reference TRBV5-5 and TRBJ2-5, reads DAGVTQSPTHLIKTRGQQVTLRCSPISGHKSVSWYQQVLGQGPQFIFQYYEKEERGRGNFPDRFSARQFPNYSSELNVNALLLGDSALYLCASSLAGAESQETQYFGPGTRLLVL.